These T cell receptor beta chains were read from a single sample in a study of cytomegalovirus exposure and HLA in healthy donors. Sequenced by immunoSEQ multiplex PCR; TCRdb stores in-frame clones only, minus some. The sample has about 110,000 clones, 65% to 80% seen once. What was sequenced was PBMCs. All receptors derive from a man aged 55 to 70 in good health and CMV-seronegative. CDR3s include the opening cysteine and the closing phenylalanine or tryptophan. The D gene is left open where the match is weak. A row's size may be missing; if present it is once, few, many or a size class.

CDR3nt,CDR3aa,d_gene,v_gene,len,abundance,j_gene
TGTGCCAGCAGTTTGGCAACAGCGGGGTGGGGTTTCTTT,CASSLATAGWGFF,-,TRBV28,13,once,TRBJ1-1
TGTGCCAGCAGCAAGGGACGGGGGTCCGGGGAGCTGTTTTTT,CASSKGRGSGELFF,-,TRBV21-1,14,-,TRBJ2-2
TGTGCCAGCATGCTCCCGGGAGGGATTAACTATGGCTACACCTTC,CASMLPGGINYGYTF,-,TRBV28,15,-,TRBJ1-2
TGTGCCACCAGCAAACAGGGGTTCTACGAGCAGTACTTC,CATSKQGFYEQYF,TRBD1,TRBV15,13,few,TRBJ2-7
TGCGCCAGCAGAGGTACAGGGTTAGACGAGCAGTACTTC,CASRGTGLDEQYF,-,TRBV5-1,13,-,TRBJ2-7
TGCGCCAGCAGCTTTACAGGGTGGGAAACTAATGAAAAACTGTTTTTT,CASSFTGWETNEKLFF,-,TRBV5-1,16,few,TRBJ1-4
TGTGCCACCAGCAGGGACAGGGGGCCTGGGGAAAAACTGTTTTTT,CATSRDRGPGEKLFF,TRBD1,TRBV15,15,-,TRBJ1-4
TGTGCCAGCAGCTTCCTACCATATTCACCCCTCCACTTT,CASSFLPYSPLHF,-,TRBV7-2,13,-,TRBJ1-6
TGTGCCACCTTCACAGGGGAGAACACCGGGGAGCTGTTTTTT,CATFTGENTGELFF,TRBD1,TRBV6-6,14,few,TRBJ2-2
TGCGCCAGCAGCACCCAAAGGGGACAGGGTTCTGGCTACACCTTC,CASSTQRGQGSGYTF,TRBD1,TRBV4-3,15,-,TRBJ1-2
TGTGCCAGCAGCCAAGATCACGGCAGGGGAGACTATGGCTACACCTTC,CASSQDHGRGDYGYTF,-,TRBV4-2,16,-,TRBJ1-2
TGTGCCTGGAGTATACAGGTAGTTGAGACCCAGTACTTC,CAWSIQVVETQYF,-,TRBV30,13,-,TRBJ2-5
TGTGCTGCCGGCCAGGGCTCTTCGGATGAAAAACTGTTTTTT,CAAGQGSSDEKLFF,-,TRBV6-1,14,few,TRBJ1-4